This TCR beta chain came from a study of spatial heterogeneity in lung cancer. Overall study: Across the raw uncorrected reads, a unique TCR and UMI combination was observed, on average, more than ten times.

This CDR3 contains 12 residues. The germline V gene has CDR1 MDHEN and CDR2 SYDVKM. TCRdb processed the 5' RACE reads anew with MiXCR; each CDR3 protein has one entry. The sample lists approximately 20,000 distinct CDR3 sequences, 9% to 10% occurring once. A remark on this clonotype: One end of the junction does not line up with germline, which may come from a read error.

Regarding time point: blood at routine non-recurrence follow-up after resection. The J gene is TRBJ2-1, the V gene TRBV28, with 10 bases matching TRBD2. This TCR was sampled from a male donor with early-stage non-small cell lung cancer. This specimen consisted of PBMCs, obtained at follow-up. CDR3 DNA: TGTGCCAGCAGTTTATCTGCGTCTAGCGGGAGCTTC. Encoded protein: CASSLSASSGSF. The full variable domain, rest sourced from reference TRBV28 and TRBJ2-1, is DVKVTQSSRYLVKRTGEKVFLECVQDMDHENMFWYRQDPGLGLRLIYFSYDVKMKEKGDIPEGYSVSREKKERFSLILESASTNQTSMYLCASSLSASSGSFGPGTRLTVL.